This is a list of T cell receptor beta chains from one sample in a study of beta chain features in type 1 diabetes. Generated by immunoSEQ multiplex PCR, the TCRdb table keeps only in-frame clones and is missing some. The sample consists of about 160,000 clones, around 7.8% of them appearing once. Sample: central memory CD4+ T cells from blood. The receptors were gathered from a woman aged 40 to 50 with type 1 diabetes. CDR3s include the opening cysteine and the closing phenylalanine or tryptophan. Fields, in order: V gene, clone size, D gene, J gene, CDR3 DNA, CDR3 protein. A D gene is named only where the DNA matches it firmly. Size values are once, few and many counts, or a class for expanded clones, and some rows have none.

V: TRBV19
size: NA
D: TRBD1
J: TRBJ1-1
DNA: TGTGCCAGTAGTGAACGGGACAGACAAACTGAAGCTTTCTTT
CDR3: CASSERDRQTEAFF

V: TRBV28
size: few
D: NA
J: TRBJ2-1
DNA: TGTGCCAGCAGTTTATCCACTGGGGCGGATGAGCAGTTCTTC
CDR3: CASSLSTGADEQFF

V: TRBV4-3
size: NA
D: TRBD2
J: TRBJ2-3
DNA: TGCGCCAGCAGCCAAGATCTAGCGGGGGCCCCCACAGATACGCAGTATTTT
CDR3: CASSQDLAGAPTDTQYF

V: TRBV7-2
size: NA
D: TRBD1
J: TRBJ2-5
DNA: TGTGCCAGCAGCTTAGGGCACTTGACAGGGGGAGAGACCCAGTACTTC
CDR3: CASSLGHLTGGETQYF

V: TRBV19
size: many
D: TRBD1
J: TRBJ1-5
DNA: TGTGCCAGTAGCGGACAGGGGGGAAATCAGCCCCAGCATTTT
CDR3: CASSGQGGNQPQHF

V: TRBV5-5
size: few
D: TRBD1
J: TRBJ2-1
DNA: TGTGCCAGCAGCCTCGGTCAGGGGGATGAGCAGTTCTTC
CDR3: CASSLGQGDEQFF

V: TRBV9
size: NA
D: TRBD2
J: TRBJ2-1
DNA: TGTGCCAGCAGCCCCTTGACCGGGACTAGCGGGGAAGAGCAGTTCTTC
CDR3: CASSPLTGTSGEEQFF

V: TRBV12-5
size: few
D: TRBD1
J: TRBJ1-2
DNA: TGTGCTAGTGGCTCCGCCGACAGGGAAAATGGCTACACCTTC
CDR3: CASGSADRENGYTF

V: TRBV13
size: NA
D: NA
J: TRBJ2-1
DNA: TGTGCCAGCAGCTCAACGACCCGGAGGATTGAGCAGTTCTTC
CDR3: CASSSTTRRIEQFF

V: TRBV19
size: few
D: TRBD2
J: TRBJ2-3
DNA: TGTGCCAGTAGTGCCGGGGGGTATACGCAGTATTTT
CDR3: CASSAGGYTQYF

V: TRBV4-2
size: NA
D: NA
J: TRBJ2-3
DNA: TGTGCCAGCAGCCAGGGAGAACTGGCAGATACGCAGTATTTT
CDR3: CASSQGELADTQYF

V: TRBV2
size: once
D: NA
J: TRBJ2-7
DNA: TGTGCCAGCCAACTGAGCTCCTACGAGCAGTACTTC
CDR3: CASQLSSYEQYF

V: TRBV4-2
size: few
D: NA
J: TRBJ2-7
DNA: TGTGCCAGCAGCCCGACCCTTGGCAGGGGAAACGGCTACGAGCAGTACTTC
CDR3: CASSPTLGRGNGYEQYF

V: TRBV10-3
size: NA
D: TRBD1
J: TRBJ2-2
DNA: TGTGCCATCAGCAACAGGGGACCAGGCGGGGAGCTGTTTTTT
CDR3: CAISNRGPGGELFF

V: TRBV2
size: NA
D: TRBD2
J: TRBJ2-7
DNA: TGTGCCAGCAGGGCTAGCGGCCCTTCTGGGCAGTACTTC
CDR3: CASRASGPSGQYF

V: TRBV21-1
size: few
D: NA
J: TRBJ2-1
DNA: TGTGCCAGCAGCAAAGTTGAGGGGACTAGCGAACAGAATGAGCAGTTCTTC
CDR3: CASSKVEGTSEQNEQFF

V: TRBV27
size: few
D: NA
J: TRBJ2-7
DNA: TGTGCCAGCCGGGTCTCGGGCGGGGAAGGCTACGAGCAGTACTTC
CDR3: CASRVSGGEGYEQYF

V: TRBV28
size: few
D: TRBD2
J: TRBJ2-1
DNA: TGTGCCAGCACTAGCGGTTACAATGAGCAGTTCTTC
CDR3: CASTSGYNEQFF

V: TRBV6-1
size: few
D: NA
J: TRBJ1-5
DNA: TGTGCCAGCAGGTACCTAGGTCAGCCCCAGCATTTT
CDR3: CASRYLGQPQHF

V: TRBV28
size: few
D: NA
J: TRBJ1-5
DNA: TGTGCCAGCAGTTTGGCCAGGGTCCCTATGGGCGGCCAGCCCCAGCATTTT
CDR3: CASSLARVPMGGQPQHF

V: TRBV5-6
size: few
D: NA
J: TRBJ1-1
DNA: TGTGCCAGCAGCTCCAAGTCCCGGGGGAACACTGAAGCTTTCTTT
CDR3: CASSSKSRGNTEAFF

V: TRBV7-2
size: NA
D: TRBD1
J: TRBJ1-3
DNA: TGTGCCAGCAGCTTAGTTTCCAGGGGGCCAGGAAACACCATATATTTT
CDR3: CASSLVSRGPGNTIYF

V: TRBV30
size: few
D: NA
J: TRBJ1-5
DNA: TGTGCCTGGAGTGGTTTTTCTACTGGCAATCAGCCCCAGCATTTT
CDR3: CAWSGFSTGNQPQHF

V: TRBV5-4
size: many
D: TRBD1
J: TRBJ1-2
DNA: TGTGCCAGCAGCACCGGACAGGGTTCTAACTATGGCTACACCTTC
CDR3: CASSTGQGSNYGYTF

V: TRBV7-2
size: many
D: TRBD1
J: TRBJ2-5
DNA: TGTGCCAGCAGTTTCAACAGGGGTCAAGAGACCCAGTACTTC
CDR3: CASSFNRGQETQYF

V: TRBV7-3
size: NA
D: NA
J: TRBJ1-2
DNA: TGTGCCAGCAGACAATCAGGGAACCCATATGGCTACACCTTC
CDR3: CASRQSGNPYGYTF

V: TRBV7-2
size: NA
D: TRBD2
J: TRBJ2-3
DNA: TGTGCCAGCAGCGCGACTAGCGGCTCGGAAAGAGCGCAGTATTTT
CDR3: CASSATSGSERAQYF

V: TRBV18
size: NA
D: NA
J: TRBJ1-3
DNA: TGTGCCAGCTCACCAGGGCGCCATGGCTCTGGAAACACCATATATTTT
CDR3: CASSPGRHGSGNTIYF

V: TRBV9
size: NA
D: TRBD1
J: TRBJ1-1
DNA: TGTGCCAGCAGCCCACATATAAGGGGGGACAGCCGCGGGAAGAACACTGAAGCTTTCTTT
CDR3: CASSPHIRGDSRGKNTEAFF

V: TRBV18
size: few
D: NA
J: TRBJ1-1
DNA: TGTGCCAGCTCACCTTCCAAGGGGGACACTGAAGCTTTCTTT
CDR3: CASSPSKGDTEAFF

V: TRBV7-3
size: few
D: TRBD1
J: TRBJ2-7
DNA: TGTGCCAGCAGTTCAATGGGACAGGGTAGCTCCGAGCAGTACTTC
CDR3: CASSSMGQGSSEQYF

V: TRBV5-6
size: few
D: NA
J: TRBJ2-2
DNA: TGTGCCAGCAGCTTCAACGGGGAGCTGTTTTTT
CDR3: CASSFNGELFF

V: TRBV4-3
size: many
D: NA
J: TRBJ2-3
DNA: TGCGCCAGCAGCCAAGAAGCTGGAGATACGCAGTATTTT
CDR3: CASSQEAGDTQYF

V: TRBV7-2
size: few
D: NA
J: TRBJ2-1
DNA: TGTGCCAGCAGCTTCGGCACTAACAATGAGCAGTTCTTC
CDR3: CASSFGTNNEQFF

V: TRBV28
size: NA
D: TRBD1
J: TRBJ2-7
DNA: TGTGCCAGCATCTCGGGACAGGGCTACGAGCAGTACTTC
CDR3: CASISGQGYEQYF

V: TRBV9
size: few
D: TRBD2
J: TRBJ2-3
DNA: TGTGCCAGCAGCGAGTGGACTAGCGGGGGGATCACAGATACGCAGTATTTT
CDR3: CASSEWTSGGITDTQYF

V: TRBV9
size: few
D: TRBD1
J: TRBJ2-1
DNA: TGTGCCAGCAGCGTCTTGGACAGGGGCGGTGAGCAGTTCTTC
CDR3: CASSVLDRGGEQFF

V: TRBV6-1
size: NA
D: NA
J: TRBJ1-5
DNA: TGTGCCAGCAGCACAGGGCCTAATCAGCCCCAGCATTTT
CDR3: CASSTGPNQPQHF

V: TRBV14
size: many
D: TRBD2
J: TRBJ2-7
DNA: TGTGCCAGCAGCCACGGGTTTGGCGGGAGGGCCGGGGAGCAGTACTTC
CDR3: CASSHGFGGRAGEQYF

V: TRBV7-2
size: NA
D: NA
J: TRBJ1-1
DNA: TGTGCCAGCAGGTCAGTCACTGAAGCTTTCTTT
CDR3: CASRSVTEAFF

V: TRBV5-4
size: NA
D: NA
J: TRBJ2-2
DNA: TGTGCCAGCAGCTTGTCGACAGCGAACACCGGGGAGCTGTTTTTT
CDR3: CASSLSTANTGELFF

V: TRBV7-2
size: few
D: TRBD1
J: TRBJ2-7
DNA: TGTGCCAGCAGAAGTGCGGGACAGGGCCACGAGCAGTACTTC
CDR3: CASRSAGQGHEQYF

V: TRBV28
size: NA
D: NA
J: TRBJ2-4
DNA: TGTGCCAGCAGCCCGACCGGGGCCAAAAACATTCAGTACTTC
CDR3: CASSPTGAKNIQYF

V: TRBV29-1
size: few
D: NA
J: TRBJ2-6
DNA: TGCAGCGTAGTTGTCGGCTCTGGGGCCAACGTCCTGACTTTC
CDR3: CSVVVGSGANVLTF

V: TRBV30
size: few
D: TRBD1
J: TRBJ1-1
DNA: TGTGCCTGGACGGGACAGGCTAACACTGAAGCTTTCTTT
CDR3: CAWTGQANTEAFF

V: TRBV28
size: NA
D: TRBD2
J: TRBJ2-2
DNA: TGTGCCACCGATAGCGGGGGGAACACCGGGGAGCTGTTTTTT
CDR3: CATDSGGNTGELFF

V: TRBV7-3
size: NA
D: NA
J: TRBJ1-1
DNA: TGTGCCAGCAGCCCCAGTGCCATGAACACTGAAGCTTTCTTT
CDR3: CASSPSAMNTEAFF

V: TRBV5-1
size: NA
D: TRBD1
J: TRBJ2-7
DNA: TGCGCCAGCAGCCCGGGACAGGGCGGAGAGCAGTACTTC
CDR3: CASSPGQGGEQYF

V: TRBV5-1
size: many
D: TRBD1
J: TRBJ2-1
DNA: TGCGCCAGCAGCCACAGAAGTGGACAGGATGAGCAGTTCTTC
CDR3: CASSHRSGQDEQFF

V: TRBV6-5
size: NA
D: TRBD1
J: TRBJ1-5
DNA: TGTGCCAGCAGGCCTCCGGGACAGGGAGGTCAGCCCCAGCATTTT
CDR3: CASRPPGQGGQPQHF

V: TRBV28
size: few
D: TRBD1
J: TRBJ2-1
DNA: TGTGCCAGCAGCCCGACAGGGGGAGTTAATGAGCAGTTCTTC
CDR3: CASSPTGGVNEQFF

V: TRBV6-6
size: NA
D: NA
J: TRBJ1-1
DNA: TGTGCCAGCAGGAGGGCGGAAAACACTGAAGCTTTCTTT
CDR3: CASRRAENTEAFF

V: TRBV18
size: few
D: TRBD1
J: TRBJ1-3
DNA: TGTGCCAGCTCACCTTACAGGGGGCAGTCTGGAAACACCATATATTTT
CDR3: CASSPYRGQSGNTIYF

V: TRBV6-5
size: NA
D: NA
J: TRBJ2-6
DNA: TGTGCCAGCAGTTTCCAGGGATCCGGGGCCAACGTCCTGACTTTC
CDR3: CASSFQGSGANVLTF

V: TRBV9
size: few
D: NA
J: TRBJ1-2
DNA: TGTGCCAGCAGCGCAACCCCGCAGGGTGATGGGGGCTACACCTTC
CDR3: CASSATPQGDGGYTF